A selection of T cell receptor beta chains follows, all from one sample in a study of T cells in Graves' hyperthyroidism and ophthalmopathy. TCRdb fed the multiplex PCR reads into MiXCR, producing one record per CDR3 protein. The sample holds under 400,000 distinct CDR3 sequences, just under 25% seen once. The sequenced material came from blood. The receptors stem from a man in his fifties or sixties with Graves' hyperthyroidism. Each CDR3 is given with its conserved first and last residue. A D gene is named only where the DNA matches it firmly. The listing skips clone size in some rows; elsewhere it reads once, few, many or a size class.

>.|TRBJ1-6|few|TRBV6-1
TGTGCCAGCAGACAAAAGACCCCCTGGAATTCACCCCTCCACTTT
CASRQKTPWNSPLHF
>.|TRBJ2-2|many|TRBV28
TGCCTGACCCGAGGGAAGAACACCGGGGAGCTGTTTTTT
CLTRGKNTGELFF
>TRBD1|TRBJ2-3|.|TRBV18
TGTGCCAGCTCACCCCGGACAGGGCGGTTAAACACAGATACGCAGTATTTT
CASSPRTGRLNTDTQYF
>.|TRBJ2-7|.|TRBV7-9
TGTGCCAGCAGCCCTCAAGGAACTTCCATCGAGCAGTACTTC
CASSPQGTSIEQYF
>TRBD2|TRBJ2-3|many|TRBV7-2
TGTGCCAGCAGCTTCACTAGCGGGAGAGGGGATACGCAGTATTTT
CASSFTSGRGDTQYF
>TRBD2|TRBJ2-1|few|TRBV19
TGTGCCAGTAGTATGCTAGCGGGAGGCTTGTACAATGAGCAGTTCTTC
CASSMLAGGLYNEQFF
>.|TRBJ2-4|.|TRBV11-3
TGTGCCAGCAGCTTAGAGCGGAGGGGGAGTTACAAAAACATTCAGTACTTC
CASSLERRGSYKNIQYF
>.|TRBJ1-2|.|TRBV3-1
TGTGCCAGCTGCCAGATAGACTATGGCTACACCTTC
CASCQIDYGYTF
>TRBD2|TRBJ2-1|many|TRBV7-2
TGTGCCAGCAGCCCGAGGACTAGCTTAAATGAGCAGTTCTTC
CASSPRTSLNEQFF
>TRBD2|TRBJ2-7|many|TRBV11-3
TGTGCCAGCAGCGGGAGGGGACTAGCGGGAGGGGCCGAGCAGTACTTC
CASSGRGLAGGAEQYF
>.|TRBJ2-7|few|TRBV27
TGTGCCAGCAGAGGGAGGCCCTTTCCTGGCTCCTACGAGCAGTACTTC
CASRGRPFPGSYEQYF
>.|TRBJ2-5|few|TRBV9
TGTGCCAGCAGCGTAGGGACTATACGAGAGACCCAGTACTTC
CASSVGTIRETQYF
>.|TRBJ1-6|many|TRBV7-3
TGTGCCAGCAGCTCGGACTTAAATTCACCCCTCCACTTT
CASSSDLNSPLHF
>.|TRBJ1-5|.|TRBV12-3/TRBV12-4
TGTGCCAGCAATTCCGCCGGGGGGGGTCAGCCCCAGCATTTT
CASNSAGGGQPQHF
>.|TRBJ2-5|.|TRBV5-1
TGCGCCAGCAGCTACACCGGGACACAGCAAGGGGCCCAGTACTTC
CASSYTGTQQGAQYF
>.|TRBJ2-7|.|TRBV4-1
TGCGCCAGCAGCCAAGAAGGAGGGACCTCCTACGAGCAGTACTTC
CASSQEGGTSYEQYF
>.|TRBJ2-5|few|TRBV6-1
TGTGCCAGCAGTTATAAGGGGCAGGTCCCAAGTTCGCAAGAGACCCAGTACTTC
CASSYKGQVPSSQETQYF
>.|TRBJ2-1|.|TRBV28
TGTGCCAGCAGTATACCGGGACGTACGATCAATGAGCAGTTCTTC
CASSIPGRTINEQFF